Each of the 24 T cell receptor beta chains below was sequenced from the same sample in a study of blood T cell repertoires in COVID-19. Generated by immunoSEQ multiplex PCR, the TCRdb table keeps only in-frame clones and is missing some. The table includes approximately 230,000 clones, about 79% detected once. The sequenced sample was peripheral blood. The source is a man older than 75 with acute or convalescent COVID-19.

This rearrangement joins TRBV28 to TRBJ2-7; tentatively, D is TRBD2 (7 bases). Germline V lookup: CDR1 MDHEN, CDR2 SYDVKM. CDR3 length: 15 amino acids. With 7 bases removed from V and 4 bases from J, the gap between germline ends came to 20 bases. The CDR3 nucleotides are TGTGCCAGCATCCCAAGGGGGGGGCGCATTTACGAGCAGTACTTC. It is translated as CASIPRGGRIYEQYF.

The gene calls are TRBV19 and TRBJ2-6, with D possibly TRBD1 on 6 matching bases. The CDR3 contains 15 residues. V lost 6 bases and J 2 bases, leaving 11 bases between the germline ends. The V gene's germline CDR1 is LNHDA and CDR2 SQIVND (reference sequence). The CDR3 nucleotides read TGTGCCAGTAGAACAGGGCTACCTGGGGCCAACGTCCTGACTTTC. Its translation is CASRTGLPGANVLTF.

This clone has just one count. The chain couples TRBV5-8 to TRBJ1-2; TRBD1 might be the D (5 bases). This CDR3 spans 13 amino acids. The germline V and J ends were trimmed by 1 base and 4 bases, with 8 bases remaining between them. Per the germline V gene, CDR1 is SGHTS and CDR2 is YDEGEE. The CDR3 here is CASSLRGIYGYTF. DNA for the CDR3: TGTGCCAGCAGCTTGCGGGGGATCTATGGCTACACCTTC. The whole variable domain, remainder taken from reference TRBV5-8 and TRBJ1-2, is EAGVTQSPTHLIKTRGQQATLRCSPISGHTSVYWYQQALGLGLQFLLWYDEGEERNRGNFPPRFSGRQFPNYSSELNVNALELEDSALYLCASSLRGIYGYTFGSGTRLTVV.

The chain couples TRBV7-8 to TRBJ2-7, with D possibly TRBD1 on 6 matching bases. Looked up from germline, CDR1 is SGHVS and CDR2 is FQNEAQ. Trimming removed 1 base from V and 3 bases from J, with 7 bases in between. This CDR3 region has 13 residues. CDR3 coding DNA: TGTGCCAGCAGCTTAGGGGACAACTACGAGCAGTACTTC. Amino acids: CASSLGDNYEQYF.

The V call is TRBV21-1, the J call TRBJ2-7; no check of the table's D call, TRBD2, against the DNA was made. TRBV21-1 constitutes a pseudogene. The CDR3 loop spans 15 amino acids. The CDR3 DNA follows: TGTGCCAGCAGCATTAGACTAGCGGGGAGCCACGAGCAGTACTTC. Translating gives CASSIRLAGSHEQYF.

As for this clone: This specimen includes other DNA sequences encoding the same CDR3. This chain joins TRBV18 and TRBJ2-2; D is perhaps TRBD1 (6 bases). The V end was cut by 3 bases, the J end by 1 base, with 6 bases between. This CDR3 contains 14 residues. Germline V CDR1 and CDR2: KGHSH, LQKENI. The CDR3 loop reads CASSPTGNTGELFF. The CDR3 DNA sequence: TGTGCCAGCTCACCGACAGGGAACACCGGGGAGCTGTTTTTT.

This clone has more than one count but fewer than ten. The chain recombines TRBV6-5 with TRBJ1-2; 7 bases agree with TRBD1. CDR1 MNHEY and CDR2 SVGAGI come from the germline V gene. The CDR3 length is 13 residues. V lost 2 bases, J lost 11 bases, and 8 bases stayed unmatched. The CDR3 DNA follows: TGTGCCAGCAGTTACGGCCAGGGGGTACTTTACACCTTC. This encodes CASSYGQGVLYTF.

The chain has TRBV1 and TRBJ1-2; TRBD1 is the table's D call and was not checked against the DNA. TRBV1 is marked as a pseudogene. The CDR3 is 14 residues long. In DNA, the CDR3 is TGCACCAGCAGCGGCCGGGACAGGGACTATGGCTACACCTTC. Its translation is CTSSGRDRDYGYTF.

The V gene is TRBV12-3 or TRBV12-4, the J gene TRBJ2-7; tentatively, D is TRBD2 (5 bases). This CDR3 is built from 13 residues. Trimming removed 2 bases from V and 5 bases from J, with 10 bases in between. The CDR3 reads CASSLLGLNEQYF. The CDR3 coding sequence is TGTGCCAGCAGTTTACTTGGACTCAACGAGCAGTACTTC.

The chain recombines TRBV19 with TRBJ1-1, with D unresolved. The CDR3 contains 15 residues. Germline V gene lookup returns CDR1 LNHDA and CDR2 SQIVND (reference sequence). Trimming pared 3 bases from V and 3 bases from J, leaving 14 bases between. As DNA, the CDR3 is TGTGCCAGTAGTATGGGCGTCGCTGGTGACACTGAAGCTTTCTTT. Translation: CASSMGVAGDTEAFF.

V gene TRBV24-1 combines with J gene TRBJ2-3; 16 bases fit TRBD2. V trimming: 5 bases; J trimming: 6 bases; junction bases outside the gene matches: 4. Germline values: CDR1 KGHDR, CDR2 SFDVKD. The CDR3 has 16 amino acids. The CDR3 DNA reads TGTGCCACCAGTGTTGGGACTAGCGGGAGGGAGGATACGCAGTATTTT. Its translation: CATSVGTSGREDTQYF.

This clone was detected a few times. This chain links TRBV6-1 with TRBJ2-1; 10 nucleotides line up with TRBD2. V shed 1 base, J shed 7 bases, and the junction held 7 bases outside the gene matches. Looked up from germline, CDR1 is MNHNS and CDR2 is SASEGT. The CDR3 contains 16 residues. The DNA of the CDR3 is TGTGCCAGCAGTGAAGAAAGCGGGAGGGGGGGGAATGAGCAGTTCTTC. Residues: CASSEESGRGGNEQFF.

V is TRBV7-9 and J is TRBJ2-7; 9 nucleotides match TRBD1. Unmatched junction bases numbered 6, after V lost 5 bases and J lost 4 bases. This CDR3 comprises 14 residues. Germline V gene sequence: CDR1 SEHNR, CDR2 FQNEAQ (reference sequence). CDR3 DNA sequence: TGTGCCAGCAGCAAGGACAGGGGACCGTACGAGCAGTACTTC. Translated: CASSKDRGPYEQYF.

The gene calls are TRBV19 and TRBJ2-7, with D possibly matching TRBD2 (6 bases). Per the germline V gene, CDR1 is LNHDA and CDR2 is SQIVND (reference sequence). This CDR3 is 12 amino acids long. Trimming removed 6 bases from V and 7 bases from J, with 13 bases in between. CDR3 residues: CASRATGGEQYF. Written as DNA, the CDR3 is TGTGCCAGTAGGGCCACCGGGGGTGAGCAGTACTTC.

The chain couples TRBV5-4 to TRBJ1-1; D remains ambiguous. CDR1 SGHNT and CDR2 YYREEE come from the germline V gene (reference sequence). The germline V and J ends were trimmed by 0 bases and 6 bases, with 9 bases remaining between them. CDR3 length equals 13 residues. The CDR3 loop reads CASSLVPRSEAFF. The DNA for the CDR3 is TGTGCCAGCAGCTTGGTCCCCCGGTCTGAAGCTTTCTTT.

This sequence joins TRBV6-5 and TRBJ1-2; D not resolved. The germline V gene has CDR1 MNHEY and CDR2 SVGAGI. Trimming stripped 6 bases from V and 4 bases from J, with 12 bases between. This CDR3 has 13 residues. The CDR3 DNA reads TGTGCCAGCAGACCCCAAGGCGGCTATGGCTACACCTTC. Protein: CASRPQGGYGYTF.

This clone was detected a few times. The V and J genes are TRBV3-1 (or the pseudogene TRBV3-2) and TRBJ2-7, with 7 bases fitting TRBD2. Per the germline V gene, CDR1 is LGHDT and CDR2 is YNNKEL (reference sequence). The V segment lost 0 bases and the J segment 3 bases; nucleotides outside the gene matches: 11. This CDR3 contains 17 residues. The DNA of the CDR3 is TGTGCCAGCAGCCAAGATGACTACGAGCGGGGCCTCTACGAGCAGTACTTC. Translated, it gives CASSQDDYERGLYEQYF.

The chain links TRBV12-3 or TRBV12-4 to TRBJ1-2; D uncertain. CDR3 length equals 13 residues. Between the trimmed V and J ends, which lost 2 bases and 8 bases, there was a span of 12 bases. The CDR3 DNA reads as TGTGCCAGCAGTTTAAGTTCCCGGGAGGGCTACACCTTC. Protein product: CASSLSSREGYTF.

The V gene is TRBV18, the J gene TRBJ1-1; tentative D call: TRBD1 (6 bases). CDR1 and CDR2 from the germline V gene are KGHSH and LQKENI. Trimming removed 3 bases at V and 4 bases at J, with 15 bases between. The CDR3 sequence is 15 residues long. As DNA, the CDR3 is TGTGCCAGCTCACCCCAGGGGAGTATAAGCACTGAAGCTTTCTTT. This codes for CASSPQGSISTEAFF.

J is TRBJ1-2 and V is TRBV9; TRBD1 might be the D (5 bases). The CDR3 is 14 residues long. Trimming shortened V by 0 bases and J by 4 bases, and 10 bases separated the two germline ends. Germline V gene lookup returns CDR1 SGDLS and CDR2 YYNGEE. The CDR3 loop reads CASSVGTGSYGYTF. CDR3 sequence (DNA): TGTGCCAGCAGCGTAGGTACAGGAAGCTATGGCTACACCTTC.

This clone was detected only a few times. CDR3 sequence reads: CASGRDRASAPLHF. The DNA for the CDR3 is TGTGCCAGCGGAAGGGACAGGGCCTCGGCACCCCTCCACTTT. V is TRBV28 and J is TRBJ1-6; 9 bases are a match to TRBD1. V trimming: 8 bases; J trimming: 11 bases; junction bases outside the gene matches: 10. The germline CDR1 and CDR2 sequences are MDHEN and SYDVKM. The CDR3 loop spans 14 amino acids. Full variable domain (missing parts from reference TRBV28 and TRBJ1-6): DVKVTQSSRYLVKRTGEKVFLECVQDMDHENMFWYRQDPGLGLRLIYFSYDVKMKEKGDIPEGYSVSREKKERFSLILESASTNQTSMYLCASGRDRASAPLHFGNGTRLTVT.

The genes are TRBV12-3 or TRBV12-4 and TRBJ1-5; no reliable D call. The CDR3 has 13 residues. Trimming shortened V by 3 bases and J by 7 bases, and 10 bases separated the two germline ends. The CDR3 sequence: CASSFGLDQPQHF. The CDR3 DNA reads TGTGCCAGCAGTTTTGGACTAGACCAGCCCCAGCATTTT.

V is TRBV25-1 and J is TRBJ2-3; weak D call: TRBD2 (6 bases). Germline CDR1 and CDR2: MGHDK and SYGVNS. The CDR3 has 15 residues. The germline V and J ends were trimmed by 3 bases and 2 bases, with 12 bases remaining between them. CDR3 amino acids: CASSEVSGYTDTQYF. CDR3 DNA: TGTGCCAGCAGTGAGGTTAGCGGTTACACAGATACGCAGTATTTT.

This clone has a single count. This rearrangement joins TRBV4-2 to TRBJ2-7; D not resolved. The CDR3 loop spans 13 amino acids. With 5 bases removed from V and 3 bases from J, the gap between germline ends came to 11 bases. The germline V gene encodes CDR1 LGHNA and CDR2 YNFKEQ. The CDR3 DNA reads TGTGCCAGCAGCGAAGCACTCCGCTACGAGCAGTACTTC. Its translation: CASSEALRYEQYF.